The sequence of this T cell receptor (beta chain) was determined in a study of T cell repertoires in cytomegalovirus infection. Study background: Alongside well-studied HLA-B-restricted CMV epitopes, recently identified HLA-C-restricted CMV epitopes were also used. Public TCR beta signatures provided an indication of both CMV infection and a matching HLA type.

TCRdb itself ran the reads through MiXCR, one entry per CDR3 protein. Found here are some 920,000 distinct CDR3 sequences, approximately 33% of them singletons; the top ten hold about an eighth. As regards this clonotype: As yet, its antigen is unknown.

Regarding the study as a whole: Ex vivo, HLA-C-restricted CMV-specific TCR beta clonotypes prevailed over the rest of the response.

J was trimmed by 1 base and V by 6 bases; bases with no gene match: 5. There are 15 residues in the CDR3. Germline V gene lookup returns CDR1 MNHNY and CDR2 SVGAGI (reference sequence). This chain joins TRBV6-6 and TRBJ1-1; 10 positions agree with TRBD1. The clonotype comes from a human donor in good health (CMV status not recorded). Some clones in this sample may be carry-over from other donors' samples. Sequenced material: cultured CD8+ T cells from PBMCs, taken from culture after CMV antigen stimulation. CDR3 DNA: TGTGCCAGCAGGGGGACAGGGGCAGGGAACACTGAAGCTTTCTTT. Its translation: CASRGTGAGNTEAFF.